Shown below are 2 T cell receptor beta chains from a single sample sequenced in a study of radiation and T cells in renal cell carcinoma. The time point is: blood 4 weeks post-SBRT, at nephrectomy. The treatment here: 15 Gy SBRT to primary tumor, nephrectomy 4 weeks later. Data came from immunoSEQ multiplex PCR; TCRdb stores just in-frame clones and leaves some out. The sample includes around 180,000 clones, roughly nine tenths seen only once; the top ten take roughly 10%. The sequences come from blood, collected from a patient whose treatment included radiotherapy and nephrectomy. The receptors shown here come from a woman aged 50 to 65 with renal cell carcinoma.

The chain has TRBV11-2 and TRBJ2-2; D is possibly TRBD1 (5 bases). CDR1 SGHAT and CDR2 FQNNGV come from the germline V gene. This CDR3 is built from 14 residues. The ends were cut back, 8 bases at V and 0 bases at J, with 10 bases in the middle. The CDR3 loop reads CASLAGTNTGELFF. The CDR3 coding sequence is TGTGCCAGCCTGGCAGGGACGAACACCGGGGAGCTGTTTTTT.

The J gene is TRBJ2-7, the V gene TRBV6-6; a weak D match, TRBD1 (5 bases). CDR1 MNHNY and CDR2 SVGAGI come from the germline V gene (reference sequence). The V end was cut by 5 bases, the J end by 0 bases, with 11 bases between. The length of the CDR3 is 14 residues. Here the CDR3 DNA reads TGTGCCAGCAGTCGACAGACCAGCTCCTACGAGCAGTACTTC. Amino acid sequence: CASSRQTSSYEQYF.